Each of the 8 T cell receptor beta chains below was sequenced from the same sample in a study of T cell responses to AZD1222 COVID-19 vaccine. Assay used: immunoSEQ multiplex PCR; TCRdb lists only in-frame clones, some missing. The repertoire has about 89,000 clones, around nine tenths of them found once; the top ten carry approximately 10%. The sample was peripheral blood, taken 28 days after the second AZD1222 dose. The receptors here all came from an adult who received the AZD1222 COVID-19 vaccine.

The chain uses TRBV5-5 and TRBJ1-6; possible D gene TRBD1, 6 bases. The CDR3 has 18 amino acids. From germline, CDR1 is SGHKS and CDR2 YYEKEE (reference sequence). V was cut by 1 base and J by 0 bases, with 14 bases left in between. The CDR3 reads CASSLRGMGSSYNSPLHF. CDR3 DNA: TGTGCCAGCAGCTTGAGGGGGATGGGAAGCTCCTATAATTCACCCCTCCACTTT. The full variable domain, rest sourced from reference TRBV5-5 and TRBJ1-6, is DAGVTQSPTHLIKTRGQQVTLRCSPISGHKSVSWYQQVLGQGPQFIFQYYEKEERGRGNFPDRFSARQFPNYSSELNVNALLLGDSALYLCASSLRGMGSSYNSPLHFGNGTRLTVT.

The J gene is TRBJ2-1, the V gene TRBV6-5; D might be TRBD2 (6 bases). The ends were cut back, 6 bases at V and 3 bases at J, with 9 bases in the middle. Per germline, CDR1 MNHEY and CDR2 SVGAGI. This CDR3 is 13 amino acids long. The CDR3 DNA reads as TGTGCCAGCAGGCTAGCGATCTACAATGAGCAGTTCTTC. Residues: CASRLAIYNEQFF.

The V gene is TRBV9, the J gene TRBJ1-2; TRBD1 is a possible D gene (6 bases). CDR1 is SGDLS, CDR2 YYNGEE, per germline. The V and J ends lost 4 bases and 4 bases respectively, with 17 bases between them. This CDR3 region has 15 residues. The CDR3 sequence: CASSFSGTPLYGYTF. The CDR3 DNA sequence: TGTGCCAGCAGCTTTTCCGGGACACCCCTCTATGGCTACACCTTC.

The chain links TRBV4-1 to TRBJ2-1; TRBD2 aligns across 11 bases. The germline V gene has CDR1 MGHRA and CDR2 YSYEKL. This CDR3 is built from 16 residues. V was pared by 1 base and J by 9 bases, with 8 bases of the junction left unmatched. The CDR3 here is CASSQGLAGILGEQFF. CDR3 in DNA: TGCGCCAGCAGCCAAGGACTAGCGGGGATACTGGGTGAGCAGTTCTTC.

The rearrangement uses TRBV9 and TRBJ1-1, with 9 positions matching TRBD1. Germline CDR1 and CDR2: SGDLS and YYNGEE. This CDR3 region has 15 residues. V lost 3 bases to trimming and J lost 5 bases; unmatched junction nucleotides: 8. CDR3 amino acids: CASSGHRGLGTEAFF. The CDR3, as DNA: TGTGCCAGCAGCGGCCACAGGGGGCTAGGGACTGAAGCTTTCTTT.

The chain is built from TRBV30 and TRBJ2-1, with 7 positions matching TRBD2. V was pared by 3 bases and J by 5 bases, with 10 bases of the junction left unmatched. This CDR3 is built from 15 residues. Germline assignment: CDR1 GTSNPN and CDR2 SVGIG (reference sequence). DNA for the CDR3: TGTGCCTGGAGACTGAAACGGGAGGTGAACAATGAGCAGTTCTTC. Translated, it gives CAWRLKREVNNEQFF.

The J gene is TRBJ1-1, the V gene TRBV27, with 9 bases that match TRBD1. This CDR3 spans 17 amino acids. The J segment lost 1 base and the V segment lost 4 bases, leaving 10 bases of the junction unmatched. Germline loops: CDR1 MNHEY, CDR2 SMNVEV (reference sequence). The CDR3 DNA sequence: TGTGCCAGCAGTTCGACTCCGGGACAGGGAAGGAACACTGAAGCTTTCTTT. Protein product: CASSSTPGQGRNTEAFF.

The chain has TRBV2 and TRBJ1-1; 9 nucleotides align to TRBD1. Germline V gives CDR1 SNHLY, CDR2 FYNNEI. The CDR3 extends over 12 amino acids. V dropped 10 bases and J dropped 2; count of bases not matched to a gene: 2. CDR3 residues: CATGQGNTEAFF. CDR3 in DNA: TGTGCCACGGGACAGGGTAACACTGAAGCTTTCTTT.